This T cell receptor beta chain was retrieved from a study of early T cells in non-severe SARS-CoV-2 infection. Study-wide context: Sequencing of unsorted whole blood was done on bulk RNA, leaving chains unpaired. General observations from the study: Matching results from VDJdb favored anti-spike CD8 responses, leaving private and CD4 specificities undetected.

cDNA molecules, individually, were tagged with unique molecular identifiers. A single record per CDR3 protein comes from TCRdb applying MiXCR to the 5' RACE reads. In the table there are roughly 51,000 distinct CDR3 sequences, approximately 6% of which are singletons. V lost 2 bases to trimming and J lost 7 bases, with 12 bases between them. The CDR3 runs 15 residues. From germline, CDR1 is LNHDA and CDR2 SQIVND (reference sequence). This clonotype was counted at least ten times. Its antigen is still unknown. This clonotype was obtained from an adult who was a healthcare worker with PCR-confirmed SARS-CoV-2 infection or an uninfected control (not recorded which). What was sequenced was whole blood. J is TRBJ1-6 and V is TRBV19; D remains ambiguous. CDR3 sequence: CASSIKADLNSPLHF. The DNA for the CDR3 is TGTGCCAGTAGTATAAAAGCAGACCTCAATTCACCCCTCCACTTT.